The rows below give T cell receptor beta chains drawn from one sample of a study of CD8+ T cells in alopecia areata. Data came from immunoSEQ multiplex PCR; TCRdb stores just in-frame clones and leaves some out. Of about 200,000 clones in the sample, around three fifths were seen once. This sample comprised CD4+ T cells sorted from blood, obtained at week 24, from a patient treated with tofacitinib. The receptor set was obtained from a human donor with alopecia areata. Both conserved end residues are part of each CDR3. The D gene is left open where the match is weak. Clone size appears in some rows only: once, few, many, or a class for an expanded clone.

>few|TRBV2|TRBJ1-2|.
TGTGCCAGCACCCCGGTGAAGGGGGGCTATGGCTACACCTTC
CASTPVKGGYGYTF
>.|TRBV5-1|TRBJ2-2|.
TGCGCCAGCAGCTTGGGGGCCGGGGAGCTGTTTTTT
CASSLGAGELFF
>.|TRBV30|TRBJ1-4|TRBD1
TGTGCCTGGAGTCTCGGGACAGGGACTGAAAAACTGTTTTTT
CAWSLGTGTEKLFF
>.|TRBV9|TRBJ2-7|.
TGTGCCAGCAGCGTGGACACGACCTACGAGCAGTACTTC
CASSVDTTYEQYF
>few|TRBV2|TRBJ1-1|.
TGTGCCAGCAGTGAAGGCCGGGGGCGGTTTGGCGCTGAAGCTTTCTTT
CASSEGRGRFGAEAFF
>.|TRBV30|TRBJ1-6|.
TGTGCCTGGGGCCGAAATTCACCCCTCCACTTT
CAWGRNSPLHF
>.|TRBV20-1|TRBJ2-5|.
TGCAGTGCTAGAGACAAAGAGACCCAGTACTTC
CSARDKETQYF
>few|TRBV19|TRBJ2-1|TRBD1
TGTGCCAGTAGTCCAGGACAGGGGGCCCGGGAGCAGTTCTTC
CASSPGQGAREQFF
>.|TRBV7-2|TRBJ1-4|.
TGTGCCAGCAGCTTAAGAACCATACCACCGTCAGGAAAACTGTTTTTT
CASSLRTIPPSGKLFF
>.|TRBV7-9|TRBJ2-3|.
TGTGCCAGCAGCTTAGGATCTCGGTCGGGAAGGACAGATACGCAGTATTTT
CASSLGSRSGRTDTQYF
>.|TRBV30|TRBJ1-1|.
TGTGCCTGGAGTTCTGGACTAAACACTGAAGCTTTCTTT
CAWSSGLNTEAFF
>.|TRBV29-1|TRBJ2-5|TRBD2
TGCAGCGTTGTGCGGGAGGTGCTGGAGACCCAGTACTTC
CSVVREVLETQYF
>many|TRBV6-6|TRBJ2-6|.
TGTGCCAGCACGGCAACCGGGGCCAACGTCCTGACTTTC
CASTATGANVLTF
>.|TRBV29-1|TRBJ2-3|.
TGCAGCGTTGACGGTTTCCCGGGAAACACAGATACGCAGTATTTT
CSVDGFPGNTDTQYF